This is a list of T cell receptor beta chains from one sample in a study of blood T cell repertoires in COVID-19. Clones were read by immunoSEQ multiplex PCR, and TCRdb kept only the in-frame ones, dropping some. Of some 300,000 clones in the sample, roughly 86% are singletons; the top ten hold 1% to 1.5%. The sample consisted of peripheral blood. The receptors here all came from a man aged 70-80 years with acute or convalescent COVID-19. Both conserved end residues are part of each CDR3. The D gene is left open where the match is weak. Size tells how often a clone was seen (once, few, many) or the class of an expanded clone, and some rows leave it out.

clone size: -
J gene: TRBJ1-6
D gene: TRBD1
V gene: TRBV5-4
CDR3 DNA: TGTGCCAGCAGCTTCGGACAGGGCCCTTCACCCCTCCACTTT
CDR3 protein: CASSFGQGPSPLHF

clone size: -
J gene: TRBJ2-2
D gene: -
V gene: TRBV28
CDR3 DNA: TGTGCCAGCAGTTCCCCGGGAGAAGGCACCGGGGAGCTGTTTTTT
CDR3 protein: CASSSPGEGTGELFF

clone size: -
J gene: TRBJ1-2
D gene: -
V gene: TRBV15
CDR3 DNA: TGTGCCACCAGCAGAGAGCAGACAGTAAGCTATGGCTACACCTTC
CDR3 protein: CATSREQTVSYGYTF

clone size: -
J gene: TRBJ2-2
D gene: TRBD2
V gene: TRBV5-6
CDR3 DNA: TGTGCCAGCAGCTTCAGAAGGACTAGCGGAAGCGGGGAGCTGTTTTTT
CDR3 protein: CASSFRRTSGSGELFF

clone size: -
J gene: TRBJ2-3
D gene: TRBD2
V gene: TRBV9
CDR3 DNA: TGTGCCAGCGGGGGGGACACAGATACGCAGTATTTT
CDR3 protein: CASGGDTDTQYF

clone size: -
J gene: TRBJ1-1
D gene: -
V gene: TRBV6-5
CDR3 DNA: TGTGCCAGCAGTTTCCAATCCACATCGAACACTGAAGCTTTCTTT
CDR3 protein: CASSFQSTSNTEAFF

clone size: -
J gene: TRBJ2-5
D gene: -
V gene: TRBV3-1/TRBV3-2
CDR3 DNA: TGTGCCAGCAGCCGAGGACAAGGGTTGACCCAGTACTTC
CDR3 protein: CASSRGQGLTQYF

clone size: -
J gene: TRBJ1-5
D gene: -
V gene: TRBV30
CDR3 DNA: TGTGCCTGGAGTCTCGACAGCTATAATCAGCCCCAGCATTTT
CDR3 protein: CAWSLDSYNQPQHF

clone size: -
J gene: TRBJ1-2
D gene: TRBD1
V gene: TRBV19
CDR3 DNA: TGTGCCAGTAGTAGCTCCCCGACAGGGAACTATGGCTACACCTTC
CDR3 protein: CASSSSPTGNYGYTF

clone size: -
J gene: TRBJ1-2
D gene: -
V gene: TRBV29-1
CDR3 DNA: TGCAGCGTTGAAATAGGGGGCTATGGCTACACCTTC
CDR3 protein: CSVEIGGYGYTF

clone size: few
J gene: TRBJ2-7
D gene: -
V gene: TRBV18
CDR3 DNA: TGTGCCAGCTCACCAGGAGGAGGGGTTTCGGCCTACGAGCAGTACTTC
CDR3 protein: CASSPGGGVSAYEQYF

clone size: -
J gene: TRBJ2-7
D gene: TRBD1
V gene: TRBV28
CDR3 DNA: TGTGCCAGCAGTTTCCCAAACAGGGGGGTCCACGAGCAGTACTTC
CDR3 protein: CASSFPNRGVHEQYF

clone size: -
J gene: TRBJ2-5
D gene: -
V gene: TRBV12-3/TRBV12-4
CDR3 DNA: TGTGCCAGCAGTTATCCCCGCGGGACCCAGTACTTC
CDR3 protein: CASSYPRGTQYF

clone size: -
J gene: TRBJ2-3
D gene: -
V gene: TRBV23-1
CDR3 DNA: TGCGCCAGCAGTTTCGCAGGGGGAACGGGCGGGAGGAGGGATACGCAGTATTTT
CDR3 protein: CASSFAGGTGGRRDTQYF

clone size: -
J gene: TRBJ1-1
D gene: -
V gene: TRBV27
CDR3 DNA: TGTGCCAGCAGTTTGAGGCGGGGGCTTGGTGAAGCTTTCTTT
CDR3 protein: CASSLRRGLGEAFF

clone size: -
J gene: TRBJ1-5
D gene: -
V gene: TRBV10-3
CDR3 DNA: TGTGCCATCAGTGAGGGACAGAATAGCAATCAGCCCCAGCATTTT
CDR3 protein: CAISEGQNSNQPQHF

clone size: -
J gene: TRBJ1-5
D gene: -
V gene: TRBV12-3/TRBV12-4
CDR3 DNA: TGTGCCAGCAGTTTGGCCAATCAGCCCCAGCATTTT
CDR3 protein: CASSLANQPQHF

clone size: -
J gene: TRBJ2-7
D gene: TRBD1
V gene: TRBV18
CDR3 DNA: TGTGCCAGCTCACCACTTTTCGGACAGGGTTTTCTCGAGCAGTACTTC
CDR3 protein: CASSPLFGQGFLEQYF

clone size: -
J gene: TRBJ1-4
D gene: -
V gene: TRBV6-1
CDR3 DNA: TGTGCCAGCAGTGAAAATCCCGGTTACAATGAAAAACTGTTTTTT
CDR3 protein: CASSENPGYNEKLFF

clone size: once
J gene: TRBJ2-3
D gene: -
V gene: TRBV24-1
CDR3 DNA: TGTGCCACTGGTGGGGGGGCCCCAGATACGCAGTATTTT
CDR3 protein: CATGGGAPDTQYF

clone size: -
J gene: TRBJ2-1
D gene: -
V gene: TRBV30
CDR3 DNA: TGTGCCTGTGATTTCCACCCGAACGGGGCCTACAATGAGCAGTTCTTC
CDR3 protein: CACDFHPNGAYNEQFF

clone size: -
J gene: TRBJ2-3
D gene: -
V gene: TRBV5-1
CDR3 DNA: TGCGCCAGCAGCTCTTGGGGCGAGACAGATACGCAGTATTTT
CDR3 protein: CASSSWGETDTQYF

clone size: -
J gene: TRBJ2-1
D gene: -
V gene: TRBV12-3/TRBV12-4
CDR3 DNA: TGTGCCAGCAGTTTCGTAAGGGGCGGTGAGCAGTTCTTC
CDR3 protein: CASSFVRGGEQFF

clone size: -
J gene: TRBJ1-1
D gene: -
V gene: TRBV24-1
CDR3 DNA: TGTGCCACCAGTGAGAGACGGGGGACTGAAGCTTTCTTT
CDR3 protein: CATSERRGTEAFF

clone size: -
J gene: TRBJ1-4
D gene: -
V gene: TRBV12-3/TRBV12-4
CDR3 DNA: TGTGCCAGCAGCCGCAGGGGTAATGAAAAACTGTTTTTT
CDR3 protein: CASSRRGNEKLFF

clone size: few
J gene: TRBJ2-2
D gene: TRBD2
V gene: TRBV2
CDR3 DNA: TGTGCCAGCGGGGGACTAGCGGGGCTAGAGGGGGAGCTGTTTTTT
CDR3 protein: CASGGLAGLEGELFF

clone size: few
J gene: TRBJ1-5
D gene: TRBD1
V gene: TRBV7-2
CDR3 DNA: TGTGCCAGCAGCCTATGGACAGGGACCCTCCAGCCCCAGCATTTT
CDR3 protein: CASSLWTGTLQPQHF

clone size: -
J gene: TRBJ2-7
D gene: -
V gene: TRBV28
CDR3 DNA: TGTGCCAGCGGAGTCTACGAGCAGTACTTC
CDR3 protein: CASGVYEQYF

clone size: once
J gene: TRBJ2-5
D gene: TRBD2
V gene: TRBV5-6
CDR3 DNA: TGTGCCAGCAGCTTGATAGCGGGAGAAGAGACCCAGTACTTC
CDR3 protein: CASSLIAGEETQYF

clone size: -
J gene: TRBJ1-1
D gene: TRBD1
V gene: TRBV5-6
CDR3 DNA: TGTGCCAGCAGTACAGGGGTAACGGCTTTCTTT
CDR3 protein: CASSTGVTAFF

clone size: few
J gene: TRBJ2-5
D gene: TRBD1
V gene: TRBV3-1/TRBV3-2
CDR3 DNA: TGTGCCAGCAGCCAAGATCAGACAGGGGACCAAGAGACCCAGTACTTC
CDR3 protein: CASSQDQTGDQETQYF

clone size: -
J gene: TRBJ2-1
D gene: TRBD2
V gene: TRBV18
CDR3 DNA: TGTGCCAGCTCACCGGCGGGGGACAATGAGCAGTTCTTC
CDR3 protein: CASSPAGDNEQFF

clone size: -
J gene: TRBJ1-2
D gene: -
V gene: TRBV28
CDR3 DNA: TGTGCCAGCAGTTCGTCTACTGGTGGCTACACCTTC
CDR3 protein: CASSSSTGGYTF

clone size: -
J gene: TRBJ2-7
D gene: -
V gene: TRBV6-1
CDR3 DNA: TGTGCCAGCACTGAAGGAACAGGTTTCTACGAGCAGTACTTC
CDR3 protein: CASTEGTGFYEQYF

clone size: -
J gene: TRBJ2-1
D gene: TRBD2
V gene: TRBV24-1
CDR3 DNA: TGTGCCACCAGTGATGTTGGGCTAGCGGGAGACAATGAGCAGTTCTTC
CDR3 protein: CATSDVGLAGDNEQFF

clone size: -
J gene: TRBJ2-7
D gene: -
V gene: TRBV7-9
CDR3 DNA: TGTGCCAGCAGCTCCGCGAACCGAAGACAGTCCAGCTCCTACGAGCAGTACTTC
CDR3 protein: CASSSANRRQSSSYEQYF

clone size: -
J gene: TRBJ1-1
D gene: -
V gene: TRBV12-3/TRBV12-4
CDR3 DNA: TGTGCCAGCAGTTTTGCGGGGAACACTGAAGCTTTCTTT
CDR3 protein: CASSFAGNTEAFF

clone size: few
J gene: TRBJ1-1
D gene: TRBD1
V gene: TRBV7-9
CDR3 DNA: TGTGCCAGCAGCTCGCACACAGGGGACACTGAAGCTTTCTTT
CDR3 protein: CASSSHTGDTEAFF

clone size: -
J gene: TRBJ1-2
D gene: -
V gene: TRBV5-5
CDR3 DNA: TGTGCCAGCACCCCCGGGACATCCAACTATGGCTACACCTTC
CDR3 protein: CASTPGTSNYGYTF

clone size: -
J gene: TRBJ2-7
D gene: -
V gene: TRBV15
CDR3 DNA: TGTGCCACCAGCAGAGATAAGGGGGCGGGGGAGCAGTACTTC
CDR3 protein: CATSRDKGAGEQYF

clone size: -
J gene: TRBJ2-3
D gene: -
V gene: TRBV9
CDR3 DNA: TGTGCCAGCAGCGCCTTCCCAGGTAGCACAGATACGCAGTATTTT
CDR3 protein: CASSAFPGSTDTQYF

clone size: few
J gene: TRBJ1-5
D gene: TRBD1
V gene: TRBV28
CDR3 DNA: TGTGCCAGCACCAGGGGGCATCAGCCCCAGCATTTT
CDR3 protein: CASTRGHQPQHF

clone size: -
J gene: TRBJ2-5
D gene: -
V gene: TRBV7-9
CDR3 DNA: TGTGCCAGCAGCTTAAATCTCCTCGGAGAGACCCAGTACTTC
CDR3 protein: CASSLNLLGETQYF

clone size: -
J gene: TRBJ2-1
D gene: -
V gene: TRBV6-5
CDR3 DNA: TGTGCCAGCAGTTCACGGGACTCCCAGTTCTTC
CDR3 protein: CASSSRDSQFF

clone size: -
J gene: TRBJ2-2
D gene: -
V gene: TRBV4-3
CDR3 DNA: TGCGCCAGCAGCCAAGTCTTCGGGTACACCGGGGAGCTGTTTTTT
CDR3 protein: CASSQVFGYTGELFF

clone size: once
J gene: TRBJ1-5
D gene: -
V gene: TRBV14
CDR3 DNA: TGTGCCAGCAGCCAACAACAGGGTCCCCAGCATTTT
CDR3 protein: CASSQQQGPQHF

clone size: -
J gene: TRBJ2-5
D gene: -
V gene: TRBV2
CDR3 DNA: TGTGCCAGCAGTGAACGCGTTGAGACCCAGTACTTC
CDR3 protein: CASSERVETQYF

clone size: -
J gene: TRBJ1-2
D gene: -
V gene: TRBV19
CDR3 DNA: TGTGCCAGTAGTGCACAGGCTAACTATGGCTACACCTTC
CDR3 protein: CASSAQANYGYTF

clone size: -
J gene: TRBJ2-7
D gene: TRBD2
V gene: TRBV3-1/TRBV3-2
CDR3 DNA: TGTGCCAGATCAGCGGGGGGGCCCGACGAGCAGTACTTC
CDR3 protein: CARSAGGPDEQYF

clone size: -
J gene: TRBJ1-5
D gene: TRBD1
V gene: TRBV5-1
CDR3 DNA: TGCGCCAGCAGCTCGGGGACAGGGATGGAGCCCCAGCATTTT
CDR3 protein: CASSSGTGMEPQHF

clone size: -
J gene: TRBJ1-5
D gene: -
V gene: TRBV12-3/TRBV12-4
CDR3 DNA: TGTGCCAGCAGCCAAGGAGAATTTGGGCATTTT
CDR3 protein: CASSQGEFGHF

clone size: once
J gene: TRBJ2-3
D gene: TRBD1
V gene: TRBV5-1
CDR3 DNA: TGCGCCAGCAGCTTGGGAGGGACAGCCACAGATACGCAGTATTTT
CDR3 protein: CASSLGGTATDTQYF